This entry concerns a single TCR beta chain. Its antigen is unknown. From RNA transcripts, TCR beta CDR3 regions were amplified. The HTBI primer set served for first-round RT-PCR of the TCR CDR3. TCRdb reprocessed the multiplex PCR reads with MiXCR, giving one entry per CDR3 protein. The data show about 720,000 distinct CDR3 sequences, roughly 17% seen once. These data belong to a study of T cells in Graves' hyperthyroidism and ophthalmopathy. Study results and limitations: A model built on 13 V-J features separated ophthalmopathy from stable hyperthyroidism. In blood, most of the thyroid clonotypes expanded above 0.001 were also present.

Patients showing uncontrolled infection, other autoimmune disease, pregnancy or lactation were ineligible. CDR1 is MNHEY and CDR2 is SVGEGT in the germline V gene. V dropped 5 bases and J dropped 7 bases, with 18 bases sitting between them. The length of the CDR3 is 15 residues. The sequencing sample was made of blood. The TCR sequence derives from a man younger than 30 with Graves' hyperthyroidism. V is TRBV6-2 or TRBV6-3 and J is TRBJ2-1; D could derive from TRBD1 or TRBD2 (6 bases each). CDR3 DNA: TGTGCCAGCAGTCAACTATTTGGGGGGCGGAATGAGCAGTTCTTC. Amino acid sequence: CASSQLFGGRNEQFF.